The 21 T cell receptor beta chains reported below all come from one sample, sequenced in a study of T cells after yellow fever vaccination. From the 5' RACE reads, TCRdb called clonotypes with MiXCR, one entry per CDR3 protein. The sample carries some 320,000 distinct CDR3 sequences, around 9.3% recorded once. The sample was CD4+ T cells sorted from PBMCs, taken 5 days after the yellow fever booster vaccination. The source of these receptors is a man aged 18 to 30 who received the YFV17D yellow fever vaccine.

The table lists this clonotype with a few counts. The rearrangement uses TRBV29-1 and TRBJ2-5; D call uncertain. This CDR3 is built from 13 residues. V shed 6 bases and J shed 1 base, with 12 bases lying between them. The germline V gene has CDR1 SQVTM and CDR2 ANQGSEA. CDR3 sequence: CSVELGFQETQYF. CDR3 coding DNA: TGCAGCGTCGAGTTGGGGTTCCAAGAGACCCAGTACTTC.

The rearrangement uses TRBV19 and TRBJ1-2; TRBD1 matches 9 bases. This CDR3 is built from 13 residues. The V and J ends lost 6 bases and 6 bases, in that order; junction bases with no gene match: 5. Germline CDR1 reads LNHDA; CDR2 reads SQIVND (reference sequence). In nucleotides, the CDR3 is TGTGCCAGTAGATCGACAGGGGGGAATGGCTACACCTTC. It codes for CASRSTGGNGYTF.

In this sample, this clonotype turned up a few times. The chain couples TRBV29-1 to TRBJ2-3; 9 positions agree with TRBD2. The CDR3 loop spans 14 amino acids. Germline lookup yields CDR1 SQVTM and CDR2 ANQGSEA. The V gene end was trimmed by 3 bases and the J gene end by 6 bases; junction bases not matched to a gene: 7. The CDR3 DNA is TGCAGCGTTGAGGCTAGCGGGGAAGGGGATACGCAGTATTTT. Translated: CSVEASGEGDTQYF.

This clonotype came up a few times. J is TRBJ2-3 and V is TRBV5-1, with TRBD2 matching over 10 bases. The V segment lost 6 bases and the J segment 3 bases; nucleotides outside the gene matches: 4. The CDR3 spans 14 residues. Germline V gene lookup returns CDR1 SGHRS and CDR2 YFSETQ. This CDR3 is CASTKRGGTDTQYF. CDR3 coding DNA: TGCGCCAGCACTAAGCGGGGGGGGACAGATACGCAGTATTTT.

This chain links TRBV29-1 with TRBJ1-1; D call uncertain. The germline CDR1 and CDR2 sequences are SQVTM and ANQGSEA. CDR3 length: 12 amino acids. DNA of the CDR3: TGCACTGCGGTACGAGGCCACACTGAAGCTTTCTTT. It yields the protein CTAVRGHTEAFF.

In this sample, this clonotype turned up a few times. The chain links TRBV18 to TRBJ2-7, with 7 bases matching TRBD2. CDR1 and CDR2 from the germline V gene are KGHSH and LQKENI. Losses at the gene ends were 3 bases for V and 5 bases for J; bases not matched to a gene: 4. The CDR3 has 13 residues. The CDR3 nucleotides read TGTGCCAGCTCACCCCTGGGGGGGGACGAGCAGTACGTC. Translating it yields CASSPLGGDEQYV.

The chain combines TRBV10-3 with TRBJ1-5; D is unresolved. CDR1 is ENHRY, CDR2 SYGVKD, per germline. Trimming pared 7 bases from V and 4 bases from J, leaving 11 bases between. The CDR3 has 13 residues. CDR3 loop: CAITENGNQPQHF. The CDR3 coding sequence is TGTGCCATCACCGAAAATGGGAATCAGCCCCAGCATTTT.

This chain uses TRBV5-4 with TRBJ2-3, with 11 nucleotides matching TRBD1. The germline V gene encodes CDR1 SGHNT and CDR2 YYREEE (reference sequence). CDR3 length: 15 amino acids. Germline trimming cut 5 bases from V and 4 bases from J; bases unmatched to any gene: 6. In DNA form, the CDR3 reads TGTGCCAGCAGACGGGACAGGGGGGGCGCAGATACGCAGTATTTT. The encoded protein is CASRRDRGGADTQYF.

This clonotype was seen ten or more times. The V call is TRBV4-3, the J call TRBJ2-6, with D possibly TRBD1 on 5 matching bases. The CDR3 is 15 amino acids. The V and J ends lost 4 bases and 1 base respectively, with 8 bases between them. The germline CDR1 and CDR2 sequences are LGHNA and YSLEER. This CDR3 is CASSRQGSGANVLTF. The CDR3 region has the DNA TGCGCCAGCAGCCGTCAGGGTTCTGGGGCCAACGTCCTGACTTTC.

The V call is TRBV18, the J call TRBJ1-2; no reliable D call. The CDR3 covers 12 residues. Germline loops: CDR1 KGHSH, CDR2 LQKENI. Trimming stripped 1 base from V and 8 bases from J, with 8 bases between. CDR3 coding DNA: TGTGCCAGCTCACCACGCCCTCACGGCTACACCTTC. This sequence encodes CASSPRPHGYTF.

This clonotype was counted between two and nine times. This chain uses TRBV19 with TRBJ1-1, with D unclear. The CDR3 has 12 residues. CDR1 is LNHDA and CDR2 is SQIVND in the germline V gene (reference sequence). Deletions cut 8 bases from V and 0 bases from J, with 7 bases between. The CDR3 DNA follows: TGTGCCAGTTTGAGCGTGAACACTGAAGCTTTCTTT. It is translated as CASLSVNTEAFF.

The CDR3 here is CASSLSGGLPQYF. Here the CDR3 DNA reads TGTGCCAGCAGCTTATCGGGCGGCCTCCCCCAGTACTTC. V usage is TRBV7-9 and J usage is TRBJ2-5; D is undetermined. CDR1 SEHNR and CDR2 FQNEAQ come from the germline V gene (reference sequence). V lost 2 bases, J lost 9 bases, and 13 bases lay in between. CDR3 length: 13 amino acids.

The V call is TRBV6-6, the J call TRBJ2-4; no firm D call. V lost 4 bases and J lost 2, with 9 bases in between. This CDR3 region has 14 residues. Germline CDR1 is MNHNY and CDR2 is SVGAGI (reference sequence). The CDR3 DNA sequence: TGTGCCAGCAGTTCTAGGGAAACCAAAAACATTCAGTACTTC. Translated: CASSSRETKNIQYF.

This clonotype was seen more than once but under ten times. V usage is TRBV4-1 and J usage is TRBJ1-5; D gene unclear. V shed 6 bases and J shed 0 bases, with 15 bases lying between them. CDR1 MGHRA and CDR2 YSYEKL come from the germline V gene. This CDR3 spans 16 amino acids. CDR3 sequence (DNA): TGCGCCAGCAGTCCCGCGGCGGGATATAGCAATCAGCCCCAGCATTTT. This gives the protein CASSPAAGYSNQPQHF.

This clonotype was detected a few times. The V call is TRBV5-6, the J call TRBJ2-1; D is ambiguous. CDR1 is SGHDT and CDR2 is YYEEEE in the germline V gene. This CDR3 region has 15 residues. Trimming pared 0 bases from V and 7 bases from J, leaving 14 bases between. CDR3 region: CASSLEGEVRNEQFF. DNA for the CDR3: TGTGCCAGCAGCTTGGAGGGCGAGGTGAGGAATGAGCAGTTCTTC.

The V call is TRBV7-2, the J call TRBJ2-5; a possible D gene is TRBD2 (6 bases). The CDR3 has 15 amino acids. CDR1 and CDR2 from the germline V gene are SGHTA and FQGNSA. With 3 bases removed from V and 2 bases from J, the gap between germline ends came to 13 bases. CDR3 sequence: CASSFRGGAQETQYF. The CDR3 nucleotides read TGTGCCAGCAGCTTTCGTGGCGGGGCACAAGAGACCCAGTACTTC.

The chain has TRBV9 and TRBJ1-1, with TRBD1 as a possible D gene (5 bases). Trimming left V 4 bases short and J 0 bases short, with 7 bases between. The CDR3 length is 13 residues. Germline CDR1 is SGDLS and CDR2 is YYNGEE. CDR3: CASSQTVNTEAFF. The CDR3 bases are TGTGCCAGCAGCCAGACAGTGAACACTGAAGCTTTCTTT. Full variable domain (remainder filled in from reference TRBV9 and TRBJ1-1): DSGVTQTPKHLITATGQRVTLRCSPRSGDLSVYWYQQSLDQGLQFLIQYYNGEERAKGNILERFSAQQFPDLHSELNLSSLELGDSALYFCASSQTVNTEAFFGQGTRLTVV.

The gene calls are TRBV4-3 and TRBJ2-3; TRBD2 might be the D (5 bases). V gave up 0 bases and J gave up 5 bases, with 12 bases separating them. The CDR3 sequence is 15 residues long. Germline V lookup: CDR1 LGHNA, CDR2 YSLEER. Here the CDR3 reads CASSQDRRSRDTQYF. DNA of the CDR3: TGCGCCAGCAGCCAAGATCGGAGGTCTCGAGATACGCAGTATTTT.

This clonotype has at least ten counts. The CDR3 region has the DNA TGTGCCAGCAGCACGGCCCTCGGCATTGAGCAGTTCTTC. This codes for CASSTALGIEQFF. The chain carries TRBV6-2 or TRBV6-3 and TRBJ2-1; D call uncertain. The CDR3 is made up of 13 amino acids. With 6 bases removed from V and 9 bases from J, the gap between germline ends came to 15 bases. In germline, CDR1 is MNHEY, CDR2 SVGEGT.

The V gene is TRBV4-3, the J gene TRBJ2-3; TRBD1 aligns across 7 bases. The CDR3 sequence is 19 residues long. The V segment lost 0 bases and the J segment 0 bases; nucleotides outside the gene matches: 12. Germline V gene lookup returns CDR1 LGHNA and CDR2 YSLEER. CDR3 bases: TGCGCCAGCAGCCAAGAGTTTGGTCTGAAGGGGGCGAGCACAGATACGCAGTATTTT. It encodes CASSQEFGLKGASTDTQYF.

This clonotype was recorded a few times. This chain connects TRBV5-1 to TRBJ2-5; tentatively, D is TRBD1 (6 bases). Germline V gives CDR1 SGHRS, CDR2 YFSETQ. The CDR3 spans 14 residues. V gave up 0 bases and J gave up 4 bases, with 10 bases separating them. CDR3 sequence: CASSLADSGETQYF. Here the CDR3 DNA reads TGCGCCAGCAGCTTGGCGGACAGCGGAGAGACCCAGTACTTC.